The 3 T cell receptor beta chains below come from one sample, sequenced in a study of blood T cell repertoires in COVID-19. Libraries were prepared by immunoSEQ multiplex PCR; TCRdb keeps only in-frame clonotypes and omits some of them. The data show 250,000 to 350,000 clones, approximately 88% seen once. The sequenced sample consisted of peripheral blood. These TCRs come from a young man who had recovered from COVID-19.

V usage is TRBV19 and J usage is TRBJ2-5, with a weak D call TRBD1 (5 bases). Germline V gene sequence: CDR1 LNHDA, CDR2 SQIVND (reference sequence). The CDR3 loop spans 12 amino acids. V lost 7 bases, J lost 1 base, and 7 bases lay in between. Here the CDR3 DNA reads TGTGCCAGTATGGACACCCAAGAGACCCAGTACTTC. Translating gives CASMDTQETQYF. Combining the CDR3 with reference TRBV19 and TRBJ2-5 gives the whole variable domain DGGITQSPKYLFRKEGQNVTLSCEQNLNHDAMYWYRQDPGQGLRLIYYSQIVNDFQKGDIAEGYSVSREKKESFPLTVTSAQKNPTAFYLCASMDTQETQYFGPGTRLLVL.

The rearrangement uses TRBV27 and TRBJ1-5, with D perhaps matching TRBD1 (6 bases). Germline V gives CDR1 MNHEY, CDR2 SMNVEV (reference sequence). This CDR3 has 13 amino acids. The V end lost 7 bases, the J end lost 4 bases, and 11 bases lay between the germline ends. CDR3 amino acids: CASKTGTNQPQHF. DNA for the CDR3: TGTGCCAGCAAAACCGGGACAAATCAGCCCCAGCATTTT.

The chain has TRBV6-5 and TRBJ2-1, with 8 nucleotides matching TRBD2. V shed 4 bases, J shed 6 bases, and the junction held 8 bases outside the gene matches. This CDR3 has 15 amino acids. In germline, CDR1 is MNHEY, CDR2 SVGAGI. The DNA of the CDR3 is TGTGCCAGCAGTTCCATTGCGGGAGGTGGCAATGAGCAGTTCTTC. It specifies CASSSIAGGGNEQFF.